The subject of this entry is one T cell receptor (beta chain). This sample stems from a study of Ad26.COV2.S vaccination and SARS-CoV-2 variants. Study-level information: Intramuscularly, Ad26.COV2.S was given either once or twice, 56 days apart.

Method: immunoSEQ multiplex PCR; TCRdb's copy keeps in-frame clones and lacks some. The profile shows approximately 350,000 clones, 80% to 90% of them singletons. V shed 5 bases and J shed 1 base, with 5 bases lying between them. Germline CDR1 is MNHEY and CDR2 is SVGEGT. The CDR3 runs to 12 residues. The treatment here: 15 to 20 received Ad26.COV2.S at low or high dose, single or two shots; 5 received placebo; per-sample allocation not given. Day 63 following the first vaccine or placebo injection was when the samples were taken. Specimen: peripheral blood, collected in a trial of Ad26.COV2.S vaccine versus placebo. The J gene is TRBJ1-1, the V gene TRBV6-2 or TRBV6-3, with D hard to call. This receptor was obtained from a person aged 18-60 years who received the Ad26.COV2.S COVID-19 vaccine or a placebo. The CDR3 sequence is CASSRANTEAFF. CDR3 bases: TGTGCCAGCAGTCGGGCGAACACTGAAGCTTTCTTT.